This is a list of T cell receptor beta chains from one sample in a study of OX40 agonist ivuxolimab in advanced cancers. Assay: immunoSEQ multiplex PCR; the TCRdb copy retains only in-frame clones and omits some. The sample has about 64,000 clones, roughly 85% seen once. The sequencing used CD4+ or CD8+ T cells sorted from blood, collected in a trial of the OX40 agonist ivuxolimab. Receptors were obtained from an adult with an advanced solid tumor such as melanoma, head and neck, liver or kidney cancer. Each CDR3 is given with its conserved first and last residue. Fields, in order: clone size, J gene, V gene, D gene, CDR3 DNA, CDR3 protein. A D gene is named only where the DNA matches it firmly. Not every row has a clone size; where given, it reads once, few, many or a size class.

once	TRBJ1-2	TRBV6-4	NA	TGTGCCAGCAGTGACTTCAACTCAGCTAACTATGGCTACACCTTC	CASSDFNSANYGYTF
NA	TRBJ2-5	TRBV10-3	TRBD2	TGTGCCATCAGGACGGGGGGAGAGGAGACCCAGTACTTC	CAIRTGGEETQYF
NA	TRBJ2-5	TRBV7-9	TRBD1	TGTGCCAGCAGCTTGGGACAGTCTCTAGGAGAGACCCAGTACTTC	CASSLGQSLGETQYF
NA	TRBJ2-4	TRBV7-6	NA	TGTGCCAGCAGTCCCGACAGACGACTAGCCAAAAACATTCAGTACTTC	CASSPDRRLAKNIQYF
NA	TRBJ2-7	TRBV29-1	TRBD2	TGCAGCGTTGATCGCGGGACTAGCGGCTACGAGCAGTACTTC	CSVDRGTSGYEQYF
medium-sized	TRBJ1-2	TRBV7-3	NA	TGTGCCAGCAGCTTAGCCGACGGTACTAACTATGGCTACACCTTC	CASSLADGTNYGYTF
NA	TRBJ1-5	TRBV28	NA	TGTGCCAGCAACTCTTGGGGTGGCAATCAGCCCCAGCATTTT	CASNSWGGNQPQHF
once	TRBJ2-7	TRBV18	TRBD1	TGTGCCAGCTCACCACCGGTAGGACAGGGTACCCACGAGCAGTACTTC	CASSPPVGQGTHEQYF
NA	TRBJ2-3	TRBV5-1	TRBD1	TGCGCCAGCAGCCAAACAGGGGACACAGATACGCAGTATTTT	CASSQTGDTDTQYF
NA	TRBJ2-4	TRBV23-1	TRBD1	TGCGCCAGCAGTCAAGGACAGGGGTGGTTAGCCAAAAACATTCAGTACTTC	CASSQGQGWLAKNIQYF
NA	TRBJ2-1	TRBV6-6	TRBD2	TGTGCCAGCAGTTACGGGAGGGATGAGCAGTTCTTC	CASSYGRDEQFF
few	TRBJ1-4	TRBV30	NA	TGTGCCTGGAGTGGAGGGGCAACTAATGAAAAACTGTTTTTT	CAWSGGATNEKLFF
NA	TRBJ2-3	TRBV28	NA	TGTGCCAGCAGGTCTAGCACAGATACGCAGTATTTT	CASRSSTDTQYF
once	TRBJ2-7	TRBV30	TRBD1	TGTGCCTGGAGTTACACCCTTCCGGGACAGGGTATGAGCGAGCAGTACTTC	CAWSYTLPGQGMSEQYF
NA	TRBJ2-7	TRBV28	TRBD1	TGTGCCAGCAGTAGCGGACAGGGAACGACCCCCTACGAGCAGTACTTC	CASSSGQGTTPYEQYF
NA	TRBJ2-6	TRBV11-2	NA	TGTGCCAGCAGCTTAGCTGGGGCCAACGTCCTGACTTTC	CASSLAGANVLTF
NA	TRBJ1-2	TRBV9	TRBD1	TGTGCCAGCAGCGGACAGGGGGATGGCTACACCTTC	CASSGQGDGYTF
NA	TRBJ2-7	TRBV28	TRBD2	TGTGCCAGCACCCCAAGCGGGATTTACGAGCAGTACTTC	CASTPSGIYEQYF
NA	TRBJ1-1	TRBV20-1	NA	TGCAGTGTTGTCCGTCTCGGAGCTTTCTTT	CSVVRLGAFF
NA	TRBJ1-1	TRBV11-2	NA	TGTGCCAGCAGCTTCCTATCCGGGGTCTATGAAGCTTTCTTT	CASSFLSGVYEAFF
NA	TRBJ2-7	TRBV15	NA	TGTGCCACCAGCAGAGAAGGCGGTTCCTACGAGCAGTACTTC	CATSREGGSYEQYF
NA	TRBJ2-3	TRBV5-1	TRBD1	TGCGCCAGCAGCCCGGGACAGCAAAAAGATACGCAGTATTTT	CASSPGQQKDTQYF
once	TRBJ1-2	TRBV6-5	NA	TGTGCCAGCTCTAAAGATACTAACTATGGCTACACCTTC	CASSKDTNYGYTF
NA	TRBJ1-1	TRBV11-3	NA	TGTGCCAGCAGCTTAATGGGGAACACTGAAGCTTTCTTT	CASSLMGNTEAFF
NA	TRBJ2-2	TRBV30	TRBD2	TGTGCCTGGAGCAATGCGGGGGGACTATACACCGGGGAGCTGTTTTTT	CAWSNAGGLYTGELFF
NA	TRBJ2-5	TRBV6-6	NA	TGTGCCAGCAGTTACTCGACCCCTGAGGAGACCCAGTACTTC	CASSYSTPEETQYF
NA	TRBJ2-5	TRBV5-1	NA	TGCGCCAGCAGCTTGGCCGAGACTACGTCTGGGGAGACCCAGTACTTC	CASSLAETTSGETQYF
NA	TRBJ2-5	TRBV7-2	TRBD2	TGTGCCAGCTCTCGCGGGAGGGGGGAGACCCAGTACTTC	CASSRGRGETQYF
few	TRBJ1-1	TRBV4-2	NA	TGTGCCAGCAGCCAAGAGACGGTAAGGGGCACTGAAGCTTTCTTT	CASSQETVRGTEAFF
NA	TRBJ2-5	TRBV6-5	NA	TGTGCCAGCGGTCGGGAGACCCAGTACTTC	CASGRETQYF